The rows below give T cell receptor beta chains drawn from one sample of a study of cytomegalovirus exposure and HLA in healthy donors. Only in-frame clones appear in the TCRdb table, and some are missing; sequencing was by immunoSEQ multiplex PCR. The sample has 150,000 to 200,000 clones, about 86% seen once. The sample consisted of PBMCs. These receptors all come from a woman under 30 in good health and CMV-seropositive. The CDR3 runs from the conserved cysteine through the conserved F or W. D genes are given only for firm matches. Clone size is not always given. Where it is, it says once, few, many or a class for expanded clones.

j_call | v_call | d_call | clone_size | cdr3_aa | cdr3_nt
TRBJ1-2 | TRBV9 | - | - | CASSVATANYGYTF | TGTGCCAGCAGCGTAGCTACAGCTAACTATGGCTACACCTTC
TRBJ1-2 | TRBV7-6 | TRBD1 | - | CASSPGQGGYGYTF | TGTGCCAGCAGCCCAGGACAGGGCGGGTATGGCTACACCTTC
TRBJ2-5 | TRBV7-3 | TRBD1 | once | CASSSTGTEETQYF | TGTGCCAGCAGCTCAACCGGGACAGAAGAGACCCAGTACTTC
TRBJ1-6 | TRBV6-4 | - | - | CASSDSGGADSPLHF | TGTGCCAGCAGTGACTCGGGGGGGGCTGATTCACCCCTCCACTTT
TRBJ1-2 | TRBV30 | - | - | CAWSLLGSNYGYTF | TGTGCCTGGAGTCTACTCGGGAGTAACTATGGCTACACCTTC
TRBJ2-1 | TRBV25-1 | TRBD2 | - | CASSEFSGSSYNEQFF | TGTGCCAGCAGTGAATTCAGCGGGAGCTCCTACAATGAGCAGTTCTTC
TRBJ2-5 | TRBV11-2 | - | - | CASSSVGRVQETQYF | TGTGCCAGCAGCTCGGTCGGGCGGGTTCAAGAGACCCAGTACTTC
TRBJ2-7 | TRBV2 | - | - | CASSPPPPRGYEQYF | TGTGCCAGCAGCCCGCCCCCCCCTCGGGGCTACGAGCAGTACTTC
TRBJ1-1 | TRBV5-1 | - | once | CASSLTGNTEAFF | TGCGCCAGCAGCCTGACGGGGAACACTGAAGCTTTCTTT
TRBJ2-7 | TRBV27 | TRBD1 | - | CASRRGTGAYEQYF | TGTGCCAGCAGGCGAGGCACAGGGGCCTACGAGCAGTACTTC
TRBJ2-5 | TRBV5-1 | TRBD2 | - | CASSLVLAGGLQETQYF | TGCGCCAGCAGCTTGGTTCTAGCGGGGGGCTTACAAGAGACCCAGTACTTC
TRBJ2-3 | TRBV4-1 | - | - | CASSQGGLSPGSGTQYF | TGCGCCAGCAGCCAAGGGGGACTTTCTCCCGGATCAGGTACGCAGTATTTT
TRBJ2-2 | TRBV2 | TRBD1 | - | CASLRDRTGELFF | TGTGCCAGCCTGAGGGACAGGACCGGGGAGCTGTTTTTT
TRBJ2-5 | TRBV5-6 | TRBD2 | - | CASSQGLAGGTQYF | TGTGCCAGCAGCCAGGGACTAGCGGGAGGGACCCAGTACTTC